The 9 T cell receptor beta chains given below trace back to one sample, sequenced in a study of graft-versus-host responses after intestinal transplantation. Investigators treated the graft tissue so that it released intraepithelial and lamina propria lymphocytes. Some clones are missing from TCRdb's copy, which holds only in-frame ones; the method was immunoSEQ multiplex PCR. The data contain 3,000 to 4,000 clones, 70% to 75% of them seen just once; the ten biggest clones take up roughly 9.1%. The sample was ileum tissue, taken approximately 5 and 7 days after intestinal transplantation. These receptors were taken from a human patient who received an intestinal transplant, so some T cells may come from the graft donor.

V and J are TRBV4-1 and TRBJ2-5, with 9 bases aligning to TRBD2. The CDR3 covers 21 residues. Unmatched junction bases numbered 23, after V lost 6 bases and J lost 0 bases. CDR1 is MGHRA and CDR2 is YSYEKL in the germline V gene. The CDR3 loop is CASSPKTQREASPYYQETQYF. CDR3 coding DNA: TGCGCCAGCAGTCCCAAGACTCAGCGGGAGGCCTCCCCCTACTACCAAGAGACCCAGTACTTC.

J is TRBJ2-1 and V is TRBV21-1; the table assigns TRBD1, which was not confirmed against the DNA. TRBV21-1 is classified as a pseudogene. The CDR3 is made up of 13 amino acids. Here the CDR3 reads CASSKDRGNEQFF. The CDR3 nucleotides are TGTGCCAGCAGCAAAGACAGGGGCAATGAGCAGTTCTTC.

The CDR3 nucleotides are TGTGCCTGGAGTGTCAGGACTAGCGCTAACACCGGGGAGCTGTTTTTT. It yields the protein CAWSVRTSANTGELFF. This chain joins TRBV30 and TRBJ2-2, with TRBD2 identical over 9 bases. The CDR3 is 16 amino acids. Germline V gene data show CDR1 as GTSNPN and CDR2 as SVGIG (reference sequence). Trimming at V came to 0 bases and at J to 2 bases, leaving 4 bases not matched to a gene.

This clone was found once. The rearrangement uses TRBV7-8 and TRBJ2-7; D tentatively fits TRBD1 or TRBD2 (6 bases each). The germline V gene has CDR1 SGHVS and CDR2 FQNEAQ. Trimming shortened V by 6 bases and J by 0 bases, and 12 bases separated the two germline ends. The CDR3 runs 14 residues. CDR3 protein: CASSPRGPSYEQYF. CDR3 DNA sequence: TGTGCCAGCAGTCCTCGGGGGCCCTCCTACGAGCAGTACTTC. Drawing the rest from reference TRBV7-8 and TRBJ2-7, the complete variable domain is GAGVSQSPRYKVAKRGQDVALRCDPISGHVSLFWYQQALGQGPEFLTYFQNEAQLDKSGLPSDRFFAERPEGSVSTLKIQRTQQEDSAVYLCASSPRGPSYEQYFGPGTRLTVT.

In this sample, this clone turned up a few times. The gene calls are TRBV25-1 and TRBJ2-7; D is perhaps TRBD1 (5 bases). The CDR3 loop spans 12 amino acids. Germline CDR1 MGHDK, CDR2 SYGVNS. The germline V and J ends were trimmed by 6 bases and 0 bases, with 6 bases remaining between them. CDR3 nucleotide sequence: TGTGCCAGCAGCCAGGGCTCCTACGAGCAGTACTTC. This encodes CASSQGSYEQYF.

The gene calls are TRBV7-8 and TRBJ1-2; a possible D gene is TRBD1 (6 bases). The CDR3 is 15 amino acids. The ends were cut back, 5 bases at V and 7 bases at J, with 20 bases in the middle. Germline V gives CDR1 SGHVS, CDR2 FQNEAQ. In DNA form, the CDR3 reads TGTGCCAGCAGCCCGAGGGACACCGTCTATGGTGGCTACACCTTC. Its protein is CASSPRDTVYGGYTF.

This CDR3 is CASSPLAGGPETQYF. DNA for the CDR3: TGTGCCAGCAGTCCGCTAGCGGGGGGGCCAGAGACCCAGTACTTC. V and J are TRBV6-6 and TRBJ2-5; 12 nucleotides agree with TRBD2. This CDR3 comprises 15 residues. V lost 5 bases, J lost 4 bases, and 5 bases stayed unmatched. From germline, CDR1 is MNHNY and CDR2 SVGAGI (reference sequence).

This chain links TRBV30 with TRBJ2-3; a possible D gene is TRBD2 (5 bases). Trimming removed 0 bases at V and 6 bases at J, with 7 bases between. Per the germline V gene, CDR1 is GTSNPN and CDR2 is SVGIG (reference sequence). CDR3 size: 12 residues. Written as DNA, the CDR3 is TGTGCCTGGAGTGTACGGAGGGATACGCAGTATTTT. It translates to CAWSVRRDTQYF.

The genes are TRBV25-1 and TRBJ2-7; D possibly corresponds to TRBD1 (5 bases). The germline V gene encodes CDR1 MGHDK and CDR2 SYGVNS. This CDR3 is 13 amino acids long. The V and J ends lost 4 bases and 1 base respectively, with 8 bases between them. The CDR3 nucleotides read TGTGCCAGCAGTGGGACAAAATCCTACGAGCAGTACTTC. Translated, it gives CASSGTKSYEQYF.